This T cell receptor beta chain is drawn from a study of blood T cell repertoires in COVID-19. Using immunoSEQ multiplex PCR, the repertoire was profiled, and TCRdb retains in-frame clones only, with some absent. Here the sample spans tens of thousands of clones, about 74% being singletons. From germline, CDR1 is SGHTA and CDR2 FQGTGA. The CDR3 is made up of 15 amino acids. With 2 bases removed from V and 1 base from J, the gap between germline ends came to 9 bases. Seattle patients were enrolled while actively infected and followed longitudinally. Sequenced material: peripheral blood. The chain is built from TRBV7-3 and TRBJ2-1; the D gene is possibly TRBD2 (6 bases). The sequence came from a man between 65 and 85 years old with COVID-19, enrolled during active disease. CDR3 in DNA: TGTGCCAGCAGCTTACTCGGGGGTTCCTACAATGAGCAGTTCTTC. Protein product: CASSLLGGSYNEQFF.